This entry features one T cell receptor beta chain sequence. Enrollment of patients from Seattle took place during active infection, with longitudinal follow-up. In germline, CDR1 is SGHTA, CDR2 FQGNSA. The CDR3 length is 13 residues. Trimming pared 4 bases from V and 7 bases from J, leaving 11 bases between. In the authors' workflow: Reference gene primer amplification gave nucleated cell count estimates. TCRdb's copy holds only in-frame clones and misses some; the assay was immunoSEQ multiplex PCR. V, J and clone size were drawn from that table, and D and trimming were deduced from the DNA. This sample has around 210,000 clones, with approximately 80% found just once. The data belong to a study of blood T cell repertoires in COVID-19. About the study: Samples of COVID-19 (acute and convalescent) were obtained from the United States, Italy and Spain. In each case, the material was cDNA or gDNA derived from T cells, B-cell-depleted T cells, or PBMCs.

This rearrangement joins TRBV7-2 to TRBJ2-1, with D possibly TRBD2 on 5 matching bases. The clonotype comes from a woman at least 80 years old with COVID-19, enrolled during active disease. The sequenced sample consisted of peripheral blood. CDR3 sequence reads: CASSSRSGNEQFF. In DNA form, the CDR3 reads TGTGCCAGCAGCTCCCGATCGGGGAATGAGCAGTTCTTC.